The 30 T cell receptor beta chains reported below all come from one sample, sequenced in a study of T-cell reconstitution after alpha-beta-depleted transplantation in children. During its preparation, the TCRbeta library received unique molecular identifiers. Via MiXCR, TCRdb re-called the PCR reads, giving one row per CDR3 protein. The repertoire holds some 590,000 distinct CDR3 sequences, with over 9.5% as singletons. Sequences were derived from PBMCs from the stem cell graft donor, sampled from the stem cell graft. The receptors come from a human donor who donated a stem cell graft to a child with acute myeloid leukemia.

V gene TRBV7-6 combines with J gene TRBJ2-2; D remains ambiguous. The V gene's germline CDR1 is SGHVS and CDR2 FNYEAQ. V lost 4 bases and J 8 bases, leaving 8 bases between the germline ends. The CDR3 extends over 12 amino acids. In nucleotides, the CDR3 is TGTGCCAGCAGCTCCCTAGTTGGGGAGCTGTTTTTT. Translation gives CASSSLVGELFF.

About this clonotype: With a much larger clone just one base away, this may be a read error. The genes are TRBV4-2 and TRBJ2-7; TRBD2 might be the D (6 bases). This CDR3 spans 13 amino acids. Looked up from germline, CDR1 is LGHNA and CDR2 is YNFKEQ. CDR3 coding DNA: TGTGCCAGCAGCCAAGATCCGGGGGATGTGCCGTTCTTC. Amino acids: CASSQDPGDVPFF.

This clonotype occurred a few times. CDR3 amino acids: CASSSLTSRGPYEQYF. DNA of the CDR3: TGTGCCAGCAGCTCCCTGACTAGCCGGGGGCCTTACGAGCAGTACTTC. The gene calls are TRBV11-2 and TRBJ2-7; D might be TRBD2 (7 bases). Per germline, CDR1 SGHAT and CDR2 FQNNGV. The ends were cut back, 4 bases at V and 4 bases at J, with 20 bases in the middle. CDR3 size: 16 residues.

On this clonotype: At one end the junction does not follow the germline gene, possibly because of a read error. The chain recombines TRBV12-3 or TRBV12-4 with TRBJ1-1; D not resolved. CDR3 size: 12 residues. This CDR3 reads CPSSFVNTEAFF. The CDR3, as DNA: TGTCCCAGCAGTTTCGTGAACACTGAAGCTTTCTTT.

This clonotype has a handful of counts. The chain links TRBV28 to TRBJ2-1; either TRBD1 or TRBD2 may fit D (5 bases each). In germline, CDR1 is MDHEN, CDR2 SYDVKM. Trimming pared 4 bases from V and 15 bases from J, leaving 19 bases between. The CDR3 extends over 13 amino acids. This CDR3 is CASSSSGAPSRFF. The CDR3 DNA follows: TGTGCCAGCAGTTCCTCCGGGGCCCCTAGCCGGTTCTTC.

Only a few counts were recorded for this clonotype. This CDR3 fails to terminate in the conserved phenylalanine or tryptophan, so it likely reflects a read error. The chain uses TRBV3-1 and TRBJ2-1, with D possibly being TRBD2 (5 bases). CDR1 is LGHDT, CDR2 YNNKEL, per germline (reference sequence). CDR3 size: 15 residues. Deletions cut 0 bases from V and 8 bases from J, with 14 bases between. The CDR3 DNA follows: TGTGCCAGCAGCCAAGAACCCGACGGGATGGATGAGCAGTTCGTC. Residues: CASSQEPDGMDEQFV.

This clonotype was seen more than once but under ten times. CDR3 in amino acids: CAQKGPCWETQYF. Here the CDR3 DNA reads TGTGCCCAGAAAGGGCCATGCTGGGAGACCCAGTACTTC. The chain links TRBV24-1 to TRBJ2-5, with D unclear. Trimming pared 12 bases from V and 5 bases from J, leaving 18 bases between. The germline V gene encodes CDR1 KGHDR and CDR2 SFDVKD. This CDR3 contains 13 residues.

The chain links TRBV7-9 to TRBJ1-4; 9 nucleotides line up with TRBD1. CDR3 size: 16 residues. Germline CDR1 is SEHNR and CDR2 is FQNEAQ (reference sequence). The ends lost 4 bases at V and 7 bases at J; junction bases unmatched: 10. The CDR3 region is CASSSTVGTGFEKLFF. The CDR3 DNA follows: TGTGCCAGCAGCTCCACGGTTGGGACAGGGTTTGAAAAACTGTTTTTT.

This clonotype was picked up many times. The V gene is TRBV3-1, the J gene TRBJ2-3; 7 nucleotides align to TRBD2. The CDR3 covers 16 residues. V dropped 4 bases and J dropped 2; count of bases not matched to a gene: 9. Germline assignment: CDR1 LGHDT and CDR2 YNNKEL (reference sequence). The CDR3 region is CASSLRPAGVTDTQYF. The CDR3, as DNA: TGTGCCAGCAGCCTCCGTCCGGCGGGAGTCACAGATACGCAGTATTTT.

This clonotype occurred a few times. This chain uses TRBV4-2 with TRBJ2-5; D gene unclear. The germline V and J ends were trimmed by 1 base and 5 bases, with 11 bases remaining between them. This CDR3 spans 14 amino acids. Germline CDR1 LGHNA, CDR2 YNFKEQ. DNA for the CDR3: TGTGCCAGCAGCCAAGGTAGACTTGACGAGACCCAGTACTTC. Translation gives CASSQGRLDETQYF.

CDR3 residues: CASRPGGNQETQYF. CDR3 bases: TGCGCCAGCAGGCCGGGCGGGAACCAAGAGACCCAGTACTTC. The V gene is TRBV5-1, the J gene TRBJ2-5; D perhaps matches TRBD2 (6 bases). Trimming cost V 5 bases and J 0 bases, with 11 bases left between them. This CDR3 region has 14 residues. The germline V gene has CDR1 SGHRS and CDR2 YFSETQ.

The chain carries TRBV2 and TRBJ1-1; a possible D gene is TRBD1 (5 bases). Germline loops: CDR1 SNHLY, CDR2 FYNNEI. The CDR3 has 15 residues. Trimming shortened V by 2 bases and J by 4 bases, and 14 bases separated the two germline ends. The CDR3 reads CASSEISGSPTEAFF. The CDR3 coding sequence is TGTGCCAGCAGTGAAATTTCAGGGAGTCCCACTGAAGCTTTCTTT.

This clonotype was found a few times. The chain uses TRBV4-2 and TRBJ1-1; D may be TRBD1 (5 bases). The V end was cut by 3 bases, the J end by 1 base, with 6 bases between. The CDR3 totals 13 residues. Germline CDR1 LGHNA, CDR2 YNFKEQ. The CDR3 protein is CASSQGENTEAFF. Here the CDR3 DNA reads TGTGCCAGCAGCCAGGGGGAGAACACTGAAGCTTTCTTT.

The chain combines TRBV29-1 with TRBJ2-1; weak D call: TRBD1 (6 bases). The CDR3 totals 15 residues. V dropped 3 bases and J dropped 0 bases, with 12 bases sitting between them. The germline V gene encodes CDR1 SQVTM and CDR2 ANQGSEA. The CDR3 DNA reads TGCAGCGTTGACGGGACACAAAGCTCCTACAATGAGCAGTTCTTC. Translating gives CSVDGTQSSYNEQFF.

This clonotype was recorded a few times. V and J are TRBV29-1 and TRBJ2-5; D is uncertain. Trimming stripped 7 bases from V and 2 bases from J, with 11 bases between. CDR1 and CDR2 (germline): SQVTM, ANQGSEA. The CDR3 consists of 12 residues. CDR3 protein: CSGLPEQETQYF. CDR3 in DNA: TGCAGCGGCCTCCCGGAACAAGAGACCCAGTACTTC.

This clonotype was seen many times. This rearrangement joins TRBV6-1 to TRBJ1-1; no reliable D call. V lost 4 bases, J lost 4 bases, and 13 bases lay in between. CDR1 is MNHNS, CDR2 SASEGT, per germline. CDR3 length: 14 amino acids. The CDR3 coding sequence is TGTGCCAGCAGTGTGGACGGACGGAGCACTGAAGCTTTCTTT. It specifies CASSVDGRSTEAFF.

This CDR3 is CASSLQGQDPIEQYF. In DNA, the CDR3 is TGTGCCAGCAGCTTACAAGGACAGGACCCTATCGAGCAGTACTTC. The chain has TRBV7-9 and TRBJ2-7, with 7 bases identical to TRBD1. Unmatched junction bases numbered 10, after V lost 2 bases and J lost 6 bases. Germline CDR1 is SEHNR and CDR2 is FQNEAQ (reference sequence). The CDR3 loop spans 15 amino acids. The full variable domain, its missing parts supplied by reference TRBV7-9 and TRBJ2-7, is DTGVSQNPRHKITKRGQNVTFRCDPISEHNRLYWYRQTLGQGPEFLTYFQNEAQLEKSRLLSDRFSAERPKGSFSTLEIQRTEQGDSAMYLCASSLQGQDPIEQYFGPGTRLTVT.

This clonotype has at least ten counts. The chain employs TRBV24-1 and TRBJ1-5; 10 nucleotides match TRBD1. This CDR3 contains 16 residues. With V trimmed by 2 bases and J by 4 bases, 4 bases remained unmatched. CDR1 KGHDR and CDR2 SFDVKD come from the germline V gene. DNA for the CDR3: TGTGCCACCAGTGATTCGGGACAGGGGCTGAATCAGCCCCAGCATTTT. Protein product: CATSDSGQGLNQPQHF.

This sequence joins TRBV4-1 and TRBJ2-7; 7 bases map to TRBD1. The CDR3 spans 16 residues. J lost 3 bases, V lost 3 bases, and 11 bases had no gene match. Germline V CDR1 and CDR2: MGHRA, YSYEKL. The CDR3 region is CASSQGTGTALYEQYF. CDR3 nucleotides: TGCGCCAGCAGCCAGGGGACCGGGACAGCCCTCTACGAGCAGTACTTC.

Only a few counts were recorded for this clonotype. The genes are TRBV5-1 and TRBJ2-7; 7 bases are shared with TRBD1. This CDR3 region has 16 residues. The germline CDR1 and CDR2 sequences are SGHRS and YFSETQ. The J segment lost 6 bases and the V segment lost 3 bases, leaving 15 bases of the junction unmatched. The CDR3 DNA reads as TGCGCCAGCAGCTCGCCGGGACAGAGTGCTCGGGGCGAGCAGTACTTC. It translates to CASSSPGQSARGEQYF.

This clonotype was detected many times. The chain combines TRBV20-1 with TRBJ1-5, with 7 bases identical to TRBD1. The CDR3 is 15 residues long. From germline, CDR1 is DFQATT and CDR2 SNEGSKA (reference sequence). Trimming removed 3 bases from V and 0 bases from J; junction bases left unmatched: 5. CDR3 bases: TGCAGTGCTAGCCGAGACAGGGCTAGCAATCAGCCCCAGCATTTT. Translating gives CSASRDRASNQPQHF.

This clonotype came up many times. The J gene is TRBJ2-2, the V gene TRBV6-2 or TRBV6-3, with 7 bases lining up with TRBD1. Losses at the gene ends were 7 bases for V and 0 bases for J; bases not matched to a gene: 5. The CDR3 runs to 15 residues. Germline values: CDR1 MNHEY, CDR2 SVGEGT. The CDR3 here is CASTLQGTNTGELFF. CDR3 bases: TGTGCCAGCACCTTACAGGGGACGAACACCGGGGAGCTGTTTTTT.

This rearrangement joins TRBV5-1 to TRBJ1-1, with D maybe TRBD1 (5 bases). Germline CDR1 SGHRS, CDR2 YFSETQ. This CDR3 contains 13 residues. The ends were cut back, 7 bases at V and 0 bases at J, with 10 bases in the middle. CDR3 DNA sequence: TGCGCCAGCCACCGGGACTTGAACACTGAAGCTTTCTTT. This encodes CASHRDLNTEAFF.

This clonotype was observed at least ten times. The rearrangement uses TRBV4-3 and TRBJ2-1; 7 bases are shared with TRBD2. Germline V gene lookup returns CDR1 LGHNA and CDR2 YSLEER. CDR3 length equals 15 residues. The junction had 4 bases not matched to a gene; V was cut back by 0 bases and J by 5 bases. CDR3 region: CASSQDGTTNNEQFF. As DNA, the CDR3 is TGCGCCAGCAGCCAAGATGGGACTACCAACAATGAGCAGTTCTTC.

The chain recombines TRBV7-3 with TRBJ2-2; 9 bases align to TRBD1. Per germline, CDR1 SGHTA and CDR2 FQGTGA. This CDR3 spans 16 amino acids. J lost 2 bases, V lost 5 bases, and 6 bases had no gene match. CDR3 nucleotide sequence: TGTGCCAGCAGCACTACAGGGGGCGGAAACACCGGGGAGCTGTTTTTT. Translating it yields CASSTTGGGNTGELFF.

CDR3: CASSERPGTGNTIYF. Here the CDR3 DNA reads TGTGCCAGCAGTGAACGACCGGGTACTGGAAACACCATATATTTT. The chain combines TRBV25-1 with TRBJ1-3, with D uncertain. Germline V gives CDR1 MGHDK, CDR2 SYGVNS. V gave up 2 bases and J gave up 2 bases, with 10 bases separating them. This CDR3 region has 15 residues.

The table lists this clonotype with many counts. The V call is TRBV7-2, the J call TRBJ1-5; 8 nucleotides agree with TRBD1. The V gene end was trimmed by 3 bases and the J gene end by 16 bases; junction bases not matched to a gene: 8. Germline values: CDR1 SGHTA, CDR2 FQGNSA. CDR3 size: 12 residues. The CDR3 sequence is CASSFGQGLYHF. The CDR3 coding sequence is TGTGCCAGCAGCTTCGGACAGGGCCTCTATCATTTT.

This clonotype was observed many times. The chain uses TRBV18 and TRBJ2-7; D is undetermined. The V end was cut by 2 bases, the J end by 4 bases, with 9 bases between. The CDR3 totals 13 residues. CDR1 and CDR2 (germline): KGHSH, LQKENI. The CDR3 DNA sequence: TGTGCCAGCTCACCAGTCGGTGCTTACGAGCAGTACTTC. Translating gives CASSPVGAYEQYF.

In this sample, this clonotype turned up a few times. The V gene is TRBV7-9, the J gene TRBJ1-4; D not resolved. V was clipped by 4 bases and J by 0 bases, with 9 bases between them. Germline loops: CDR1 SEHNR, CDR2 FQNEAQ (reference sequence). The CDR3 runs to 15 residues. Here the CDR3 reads CASSSGIPTNEKLFF. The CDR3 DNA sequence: TGTGCCAGCAGCTCCGGGATACCAACTAATGAAAAACTGTTTTTT.

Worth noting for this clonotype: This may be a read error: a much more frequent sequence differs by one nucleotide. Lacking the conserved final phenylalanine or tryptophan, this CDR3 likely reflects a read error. This CDR3 is CASSLEGGPETQYL. As DNA, the CDR3 is TGTGCCAGCAGCTTAGAGGGAGGGCCAGAGACCCAGTACTTG. This chain joins TRBV7-2 and TRBJ2-5, with 7 nucleotides matching TRBD2. With V trimmed by 1 base and J by 4 bases, 3 bases remained unmatched. The V gene's germline CDR1 is SGHTA and CDR2 FQGNSA. The CDR3 totals 14 residues.